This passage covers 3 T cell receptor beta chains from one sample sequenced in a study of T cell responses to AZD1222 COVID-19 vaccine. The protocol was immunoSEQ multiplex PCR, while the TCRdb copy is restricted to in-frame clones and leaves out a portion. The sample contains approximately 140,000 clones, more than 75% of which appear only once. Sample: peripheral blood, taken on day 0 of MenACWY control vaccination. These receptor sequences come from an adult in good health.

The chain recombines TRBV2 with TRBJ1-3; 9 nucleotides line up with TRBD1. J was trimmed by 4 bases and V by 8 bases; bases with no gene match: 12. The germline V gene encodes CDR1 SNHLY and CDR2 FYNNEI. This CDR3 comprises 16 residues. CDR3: CASAGGTGTFGNTIYF. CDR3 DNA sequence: TGTGCCAGCGCCGGGGGGACAGGGACGTTCGGAAACACCATATATTTT.

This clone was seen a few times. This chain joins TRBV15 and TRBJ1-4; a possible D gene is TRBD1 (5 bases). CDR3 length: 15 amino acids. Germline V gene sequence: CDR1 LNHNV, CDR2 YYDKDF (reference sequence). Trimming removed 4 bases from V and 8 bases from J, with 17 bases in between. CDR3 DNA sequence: TGTGCCACCAGCAATGGGGCCGGCCGTCGGGAAAAACTGTTTTTT. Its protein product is CATSNGAGRREKLFF.

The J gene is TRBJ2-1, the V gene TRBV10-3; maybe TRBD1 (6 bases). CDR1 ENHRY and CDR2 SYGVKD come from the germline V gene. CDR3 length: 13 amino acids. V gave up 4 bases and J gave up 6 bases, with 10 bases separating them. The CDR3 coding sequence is TGTGCCATCAGTGGAGGCAGGGGCAATGAGCAGTTCTTC. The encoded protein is CAISGGRGNEQFF.